The clone carrying this T cell receptor (beta chain) was seen ten or more times. The record originates from a study of T-cell reconstitution after alpha-beta-depleted transplantation in children. In germline, CDR1 is SGHNT, CDR2 YYREEE (reference sequence). This CDR3 region has 14 residues. V gave up 0 bases and J gave up 5 bases, with 11 bases separating them. A library of TCRbeta sequences, prepared with unique molecular identifiers, was generated. TCRdb re-called the PCR reads with MiXCR, one entry per CDR3 protein. Altogether around 340,000 distinct CDR3 sequences are present, 10% to 15% being singletons, with the ten largest covering approximately 4.2%.

V usage is TRBV5-4 and J usage is TRBJ2-5; D is undetermined. The source of this sequence is a human donor who donated a stem cell graft to a child with Fanconi anemia. Sequences were derived from PBMCs, sampled from the stem cell graft. The CDR3 nucleotides are TGTGCCAGCAGCTTGGCCCTAGGTTTGGAGACCCAGTACTTC. It yields the protein CASSLALGLETQYF.